Shown below are 15 T cell receptor beta chains from a single sample sequenced in a study of T cells in Graves' hyperthyroidism and ophthalmopathy. Amplified TCR beta CDR3 regions came from RNA transcripts. A first-round RT-PCR of the TCR CDR3 used the HTBI primer set. One entry per CDR3 protein, called by TCRdb with MiXCR from the multiplex PCR reads. The sample shows around 600,000 distinct CDR3 sequences, approximately 15% of them seen only once. Sequences were obtained from blood. Receptors were obtained from a woman under 30 with Graves' ophthalmopathy.

V is TRBV7-9 and J is TRBJ2-5; 7 nucleotides line up with TRBD2. CDR1 SEHNR and CDR2 FQNEAQ come from the germline V gene (reference sequence). V was clipped by 6 bases and J by 9 bases; unmatched bases: 19. This CDR3 is built from 16 residues. CDR3 DNA: TGTGCCAGCAGTGGTCCCCCCTTGAGCGGGACTCCCTCCCAGTACTTC. Translation gives CASSGPPLSGTPSQYF.

This clonotype has just a few counts. The genes are TRBV7-8 and TRBJ1-5; D remains unclear. V was pared by 6 bases and J by 9 bases, with 21 bases between. CDR1 and CDR2 from the germline V gene are SGHVS and FQNEAQ. This CDR3 has 15 amino acids. The CDR3 reads CASRPGLSIAWPQHF. CDR3 coding DNA: TGTGCCAGCAGACCAGGACTGAGCATAGCGTGGCCCCAGCATTTT.

This clonotype was detected only a few times. The chain uses TRBV3-1 and TRBJ2-7, with D tentatively TRBD1 or TRBD2 (5 bases each). Deletions cut 8 bases from V and 3 bases from J, with 14 bases between. CDR1 and CDR2 from the germline V gene are LGHDT and YNNKEL (reference sequence). The length of the CDR3 is 13 residues. Here the CDR3 reads CASGTLTGYEQYF. Written as DNA, the CDR3 is TGTGCCAGCGGGACCCTAACAGGCTACGAGCAGTACTTC.

The sample holds many counts of this clonotype. V usage is TRBV28 and J usage is TRBJ2-7; D call uncertain. Per the germline V gene, CDR1 is MDHEN and CDR2 is SYDVKM. Trimming shortened V by 4 bases and J by 5 bases, and 18 bases separated the two germline ends. CDR3 length: 15 residues. CDR3 loop: CASSSPFFSTDEQYF. The CDR3 region has the DNA TGTGCCAGCAGTTCTCCCTTCTTCTCGACGGACGAGCAGTACTTC.

At least ten counts were recorded for this clonotype. CDR3 nucleotides: TGTGCCAGCAGTTTACCCCCCCCCAGAGAAGCTTTCTTT. Translation gives CASSLPPPREAFF. The chain carries TRBV28 and TRBJ1-1; D is undetermined. In germline, CDR1 is MDHEN, CDR2 SYDVKM. This CDR3 has 13 residues. V was trimmed by 2 bases and J by 8 bases, leaving 12 bases between them.

This clonotype was counted a few times. The genes are TRBV5-1 and TRBJ1-6; TRBD1 agrees at 7 bases. Per germline, CDR1 SGHRS and CDR2 YFSETQ. CDR3 size: 17 residues. V lost 3 bases to trimming and J lost 6 bases; unmatched junction nucleotides: 12. CDR3 DNA sequence: TGCGCCAGCAGCTCAAGCCCTCTAAACAGGGGTAATTCACCCCTCCACTTT. Amino acid sequence: CASSSSPLNRGNSPLHF. The full variable domain, rest sourced from reference TRBV5-1 and TRBJ1-6, is KAGVTQTPRYLIKTRGQQVTLSCSPISGHRSVSWYQQTPGQGLQFLFEYFSETQRNKGNFPGRFSGRQFSNSRSEMNVSTLELGDSALYLCASSSSPLNRGNSPLHFGNGTRLTVT.

The chain recombines TRBV7-3 with TRBJ1-6; D remains ambiguous. V gave up 0 bases and J gave up 6 bases, with 3 bases separating them. From germline, CDR1 is SGHTA and CDR2 FQGTGA. CDR3 length: 13 residues. This chain's CDR3 is CASSLTLNSPLHF. The CDR3 DNA reads TGTGCCAGCAGCTTAACGCTTAATTCACCCCTCCACTTT.

This clonotype has ten or more counts. V and J are TRBV3-1 and TRBJ1-2; no reliable D call. The CDR3 spans 13 residues. The germline CDR1 and CDR2 sequences are LGHDT and YNNKEL (reference sequence). Trimming removed 0 bases at V and 8 bases at J, with 10 bases between. The CDR3 DNA is TGTGCCAGCAGCCAAGATTTGGGAAACGGCTACACCTTC. Residues: CASSQDLGNGYTF.

V usage is TRBV11-2 and J usage is TRBJ1-5, with TRBD1 identical over 7 bases. The V gene's germline CDR1 is SGHAT and CDR2 FQNNGV. J gave up 5 bases and V 5 bases, and 6 bases lay outside the gene matches. The CDR3 runs 14 residues. CDR3 DNA: TGTGCCAGCAGCCCGACAGGGCCACATCAGCCCCAGCATTTT. It translates to CASSPTGPHQPQHF.

This clonotype was seen repeatedly, ten times or more. J is TRBJ1-1 and V is TRBV11-1; D gene unclear. This CDR3 region has 13 residues. The V end was cut by 6 bases, the J end by 1 base, with 9 bases between. Germline-derived CDR1 and CDR2 are SGHAT and FQDESV (reference sequence). The CDR3 DNA reads as TGTGCCAGCAGTAAGGAGGAGAACACTGAAGCTTTCTTT. Protein: CASSKEENTEAFF.

The V call is TRBV6-9, the J call TRBJ1-1; D perhaps matches TRBD1 (6 bases). The CDR3 spans 16 residues. V lost 4 bases and J lost 0, with 15 bases in between. Germline V gives CDR1 MNHGY, CDR2 SVAAGI. The CDR3, as DNA: TGTGCCAGCAGTTCCGGGACACCTTCTGTGAACACTGAAGCTTTCTTT. This gives the protein CASSSGTPSVNTEAFF.

The chain couples TRBV7-9 to TRBJ1-2; D perhaps matches TRBD1 (5 bases). Germline lookup yields CDR1 SEHNR and CDR2 FQNEAQ (reference sequence). V was clipped by 9 bases and J by 5 bases, with 16 bases between them. CDR3 size: 13 residues. CDR3 loop: CARRQGFPYGYTF. Here the CDR3 DNA reads TGTGCCAGGCGCCAGGGATTTCCTTATGGCTACACCTTC.

The CDR3 DNA reads TGCAGTGCTAGAACGACAGTCCCCTCCGGGCCCCAGACAAACTCCTACGAGCAGTACTTC. This translates into CSARTTVPSGPQTNSYEQYF. The chain links TRBV20-1 to TRBJ2-7, with D perhaps TRBD1 (5 bases). Trimming pared 2 bases from V and 0 bases from J, leaving 29 bases between. Germline lookup yields CDR1 DFQATT and CDR2 SNEGSKA (reference sequence). This CDR3 is 20 amino acids long.

In its sample, this clonotype was seen many times. The J gene is TRBJ2-7, the V gene TRBV29-1; D call uncertain. Germline V lookup: CDR1 SQVTM, CDR2 ANQGSEA. The CDR3 totals 13 residues. Trimming left V 4 bases short and J 2 bases short, with 12 bases between. In nucleotides, the CDR3 is TGCAGCGTTGGCCACCGACTTACCTACGAGCAGTACTTC. It yields the protein CSVGHRLTYEQYF.

This clonotype was counted at least ten times. This chain links TRBV6-5 with TRBJ2-7; D perhaps matches TRBD2 (5 bases). With 5 bases removed from V and 7 bases from J, the gap between germline ends came to 24 bases. Germline loops: CDR1 MNHEY, CDR2 SVGAGI. The CDR3 consists of 16 residues. The CDR3 protein is CASSNTGDYRPREQYF. The CDR3 DNA is TGTGCCAGCAGTAATACGGGTGACTACCGTCCTAGGGAGCAGTACTTC.